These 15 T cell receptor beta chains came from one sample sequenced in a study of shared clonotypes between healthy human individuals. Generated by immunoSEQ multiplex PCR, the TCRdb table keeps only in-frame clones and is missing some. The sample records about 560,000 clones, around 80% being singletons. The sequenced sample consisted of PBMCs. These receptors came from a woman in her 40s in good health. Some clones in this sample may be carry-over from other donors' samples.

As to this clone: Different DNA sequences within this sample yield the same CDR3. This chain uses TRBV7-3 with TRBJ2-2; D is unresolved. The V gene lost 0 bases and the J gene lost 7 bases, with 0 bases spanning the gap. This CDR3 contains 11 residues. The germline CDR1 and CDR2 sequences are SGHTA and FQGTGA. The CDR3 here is CASSLTGELFF. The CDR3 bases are TGTGCCAGCAGCTTAACCGGGGAGCTGTTTTTT.

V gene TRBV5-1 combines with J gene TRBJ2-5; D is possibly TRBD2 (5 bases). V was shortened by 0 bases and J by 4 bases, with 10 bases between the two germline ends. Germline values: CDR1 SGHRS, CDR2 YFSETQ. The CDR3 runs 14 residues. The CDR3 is CASSLAGNLETQYF. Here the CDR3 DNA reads TGCGCCAGCAGCTTGGCGGGAAACCTAGAGACCCAGTACTTC.

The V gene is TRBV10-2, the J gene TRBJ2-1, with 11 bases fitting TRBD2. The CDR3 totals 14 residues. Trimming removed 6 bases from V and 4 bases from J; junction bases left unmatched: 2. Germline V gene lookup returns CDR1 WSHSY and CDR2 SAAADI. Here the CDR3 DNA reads TGCGCCAGCAGACCTAGCGGGAGGTACAATGAGCAGTTCTTC. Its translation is CASRPSGRYNEQFF.

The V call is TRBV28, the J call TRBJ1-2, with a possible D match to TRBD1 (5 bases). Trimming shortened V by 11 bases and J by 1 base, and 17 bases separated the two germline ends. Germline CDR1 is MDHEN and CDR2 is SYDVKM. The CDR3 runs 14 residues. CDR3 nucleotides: TGTGCCGTACGAGGAGGGGTGGTTAACTATGGCTACACCTTC. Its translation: CAVRGGVVNYGYTF.

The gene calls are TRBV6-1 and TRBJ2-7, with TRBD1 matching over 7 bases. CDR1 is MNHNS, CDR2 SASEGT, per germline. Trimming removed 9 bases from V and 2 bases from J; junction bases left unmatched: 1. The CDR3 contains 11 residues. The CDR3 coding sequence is TGTGCCAGTACAGGGGCCTACGAGCAGTACTTC. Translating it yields CASTGAYEQYF.

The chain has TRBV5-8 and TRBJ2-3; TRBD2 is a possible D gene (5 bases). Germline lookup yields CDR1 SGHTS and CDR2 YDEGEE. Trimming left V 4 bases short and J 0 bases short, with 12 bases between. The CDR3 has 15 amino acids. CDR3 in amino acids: CASSPGFSSTDTQYF. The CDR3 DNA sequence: TGTGCCAGCAGCCCGGGGTTCTCTAGCACAGATACGCAGTATTTT.

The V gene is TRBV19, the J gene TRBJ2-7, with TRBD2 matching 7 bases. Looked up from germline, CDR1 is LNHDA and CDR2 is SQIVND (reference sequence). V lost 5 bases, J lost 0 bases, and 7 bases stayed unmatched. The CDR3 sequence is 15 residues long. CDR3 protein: CASSAGLTSSYEQYF. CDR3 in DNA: TGTGCCAGTAGTGCGGGACTAACGAGCTCCTACGAGCAGTACTTC.

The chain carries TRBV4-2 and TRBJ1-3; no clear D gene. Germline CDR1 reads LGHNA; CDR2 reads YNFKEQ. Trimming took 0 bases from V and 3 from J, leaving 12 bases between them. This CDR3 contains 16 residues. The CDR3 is CASSQDRDNLGNTIYF. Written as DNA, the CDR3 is TGTGCCAGCAGCCAAGATCGAGACAATCTTGGAAACACCATATATTTT.

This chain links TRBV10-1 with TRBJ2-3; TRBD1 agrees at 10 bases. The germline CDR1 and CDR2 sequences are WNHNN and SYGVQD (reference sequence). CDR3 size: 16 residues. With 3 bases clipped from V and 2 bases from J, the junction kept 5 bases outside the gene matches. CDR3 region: CASSDRDRGYTDTQYF. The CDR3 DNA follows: TGCGCCAGCAGTGACCGGGACAGGGGATACACAGATACGCAGTATTTT.

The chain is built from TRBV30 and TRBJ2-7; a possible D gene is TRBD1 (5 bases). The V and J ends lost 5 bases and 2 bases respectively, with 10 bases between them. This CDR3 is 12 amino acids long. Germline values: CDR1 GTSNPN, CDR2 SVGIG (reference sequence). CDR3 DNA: TGTGCCTGGGAGACAGAGGCCTACGAGCAGTACTTC. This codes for CAWETEAYEQYF.

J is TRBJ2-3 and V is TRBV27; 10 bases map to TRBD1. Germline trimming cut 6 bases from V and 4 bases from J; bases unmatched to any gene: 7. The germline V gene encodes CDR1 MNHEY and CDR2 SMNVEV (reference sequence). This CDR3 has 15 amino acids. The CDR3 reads CASSQDRGLADTQYF. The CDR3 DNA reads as TGTGCCAGCAGCCAAGACAGGGGGCTCGCAGATACGCAGTATTTT.

The CDR3 loop reads CASRGLDPHEQYF. CDR3 DNA sequence: TGTGCCAGCAGGGGACTAGATCCCCACGAGCAGTACTTC. The chain couples TRBV13 to TRBJ2-7, with 8 bases that match TRBD2. Per germline, CDR1 PRHDT and CDR2 FYEKMQ (reference sequence). CDR3 length equals 13 residues. V lost 6 bases, J lost 5 bases, and 6 bases stayed unmatched.

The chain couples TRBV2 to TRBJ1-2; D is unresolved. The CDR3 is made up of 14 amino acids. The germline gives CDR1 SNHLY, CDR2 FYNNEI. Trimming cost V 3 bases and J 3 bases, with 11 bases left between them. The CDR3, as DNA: TGTGCCAGCAGTGAGATCGGGGTCGACTATGGCTACACCTTC. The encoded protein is CASSEIGVDYGYTF.

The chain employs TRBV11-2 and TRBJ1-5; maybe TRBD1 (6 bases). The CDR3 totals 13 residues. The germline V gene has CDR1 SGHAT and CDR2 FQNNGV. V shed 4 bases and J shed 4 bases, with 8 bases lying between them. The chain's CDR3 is CASSSTGNQPQHF. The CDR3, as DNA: TGTGCCAGCAGCTCCACAGGGAATCAGCCCCAGCATTTT.

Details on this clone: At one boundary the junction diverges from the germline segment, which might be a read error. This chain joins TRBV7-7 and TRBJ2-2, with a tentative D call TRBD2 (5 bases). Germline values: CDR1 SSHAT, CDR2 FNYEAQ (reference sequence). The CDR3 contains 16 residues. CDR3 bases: TGTGCTAGCAGCCGAGGGCGGACCCAGAACACCGGGGAGCTGTTTTTT. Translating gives CASSRGRTQNTGELFF.